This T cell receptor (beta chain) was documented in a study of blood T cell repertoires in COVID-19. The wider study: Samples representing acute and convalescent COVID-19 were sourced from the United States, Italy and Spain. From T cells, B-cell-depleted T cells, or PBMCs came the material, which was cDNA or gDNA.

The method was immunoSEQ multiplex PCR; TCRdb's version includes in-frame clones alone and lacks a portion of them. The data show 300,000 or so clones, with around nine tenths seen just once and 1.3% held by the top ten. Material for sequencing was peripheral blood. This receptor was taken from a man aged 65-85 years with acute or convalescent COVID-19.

CDR3 sequence: CASSLGGHTYNEQFF. CDR3 sequence (DNA): TGTGCCAGCAGCTTAGGTGGGCACACCTACAATGAGCAGTTCTTC. V gene TRBV7-9 combines with J gene TRBJ2-1; D ambiguous. Looked up from germline, CDR1 is SEHNR and CDR2 is FQNEAQ (reference sequence). This CDR3 comprises 15 residues. Trimming removed 1 base from V and 2 bases from J, with 9 bases in between.